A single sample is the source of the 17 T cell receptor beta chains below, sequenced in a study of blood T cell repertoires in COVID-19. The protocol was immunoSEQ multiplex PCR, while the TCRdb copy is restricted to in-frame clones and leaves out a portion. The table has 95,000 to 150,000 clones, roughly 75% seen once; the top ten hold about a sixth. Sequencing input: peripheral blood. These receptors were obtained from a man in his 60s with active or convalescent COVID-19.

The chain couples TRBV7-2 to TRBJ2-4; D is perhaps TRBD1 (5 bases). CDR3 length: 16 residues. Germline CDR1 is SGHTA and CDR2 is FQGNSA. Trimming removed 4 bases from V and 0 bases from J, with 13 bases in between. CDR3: CASSSSGIIAKNIQYF. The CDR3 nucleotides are TGTGCCAGCAGCTCTTCAGGGATAATAGCCAAAAACATTCAGTACTTC.

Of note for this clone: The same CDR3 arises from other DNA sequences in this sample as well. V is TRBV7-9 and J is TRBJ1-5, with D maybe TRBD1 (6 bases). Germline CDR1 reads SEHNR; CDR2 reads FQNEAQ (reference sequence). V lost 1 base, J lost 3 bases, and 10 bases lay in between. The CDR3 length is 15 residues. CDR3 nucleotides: TGTGCCAGCAGCTTAGGAACAGGGATCAATCAGCCCCAGCATTTT. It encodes CASSLGTGINQPQHF.

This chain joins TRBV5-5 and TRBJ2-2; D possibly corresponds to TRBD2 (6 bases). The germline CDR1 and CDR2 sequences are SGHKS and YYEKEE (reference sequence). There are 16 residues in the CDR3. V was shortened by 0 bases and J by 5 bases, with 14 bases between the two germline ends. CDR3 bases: TGTGCCAGCAGCTTGGATCCGCGGGGAGAGACCGGGGAGCTGTTTTTT. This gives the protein CASSLDPRGETGELFF.

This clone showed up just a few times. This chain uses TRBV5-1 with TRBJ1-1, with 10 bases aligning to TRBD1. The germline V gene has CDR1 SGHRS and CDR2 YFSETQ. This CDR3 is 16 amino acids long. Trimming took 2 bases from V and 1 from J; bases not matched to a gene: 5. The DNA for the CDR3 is TGCGCCAGCAGCTTCCCGACAGGGGGCGCGAACACTGAAGCTTTCTTT. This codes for CASSFPTGGANTEAFF.

CDR3 loop: CASSLGLAGFYNEQFF. The CDR3 region has the DNA TGTGCCAGCAGTTTGGGACTAGCGGGATTTTACAATGAGCAGTTCTTC. The chain uses TRBV6-5 and TRBJ2-1; 13 bases match TRBD2. Germline loops: CDR1 MNHEY, CDR2 SVGAGI. Losses at the gene ends were 4 bases for V and 4 bases for J; bases not matched to a gene: 4. The CDR3 is 16 amino acids.

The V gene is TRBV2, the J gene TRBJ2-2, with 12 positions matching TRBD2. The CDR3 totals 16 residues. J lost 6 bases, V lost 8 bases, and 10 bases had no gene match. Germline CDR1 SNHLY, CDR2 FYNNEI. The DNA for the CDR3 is TGTGCCAGCTGGGATAGACTAGCGGGAGTCTCCGGGGAGCTGTTTTTT. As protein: CASWDRLAGVSGELFF.

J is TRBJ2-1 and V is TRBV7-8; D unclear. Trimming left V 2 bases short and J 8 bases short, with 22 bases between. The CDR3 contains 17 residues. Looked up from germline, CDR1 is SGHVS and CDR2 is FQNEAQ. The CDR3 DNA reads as TGTGCCAGCAGCTTATTTATGCAAGCGAGGATTATGTATGAGCAGTTCTTC. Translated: CASSLFMQARIMYEQFF. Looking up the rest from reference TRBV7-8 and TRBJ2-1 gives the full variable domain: GAGVSQSPRYKVAKRGQDVALRCDPISGHVSLFWYQQALGQGPEFLTYFQNEAQLDKSGLPSDRFFAERPEGSVSTLKIQRTQQEDSAVYLCASSLFMQARIMYEQFFGPGTRLTVL.

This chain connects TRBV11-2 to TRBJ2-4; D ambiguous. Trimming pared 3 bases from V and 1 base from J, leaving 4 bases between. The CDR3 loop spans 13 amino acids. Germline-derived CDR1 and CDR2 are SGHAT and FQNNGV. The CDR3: CASSFNAKNIQYF. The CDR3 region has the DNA TGTGCCAGCAGCTTCAATGCCAAAAACATTCAGTACTTC.

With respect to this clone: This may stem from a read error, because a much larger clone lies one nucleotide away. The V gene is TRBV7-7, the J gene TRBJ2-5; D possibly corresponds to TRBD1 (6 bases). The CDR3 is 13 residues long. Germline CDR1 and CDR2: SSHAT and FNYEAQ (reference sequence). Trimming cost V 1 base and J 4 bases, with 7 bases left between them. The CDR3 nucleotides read TGTGCCAGCAGCTTAGGAGGGGGAGAGACCCAGTACTTC. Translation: CASSLGGGETQYF.

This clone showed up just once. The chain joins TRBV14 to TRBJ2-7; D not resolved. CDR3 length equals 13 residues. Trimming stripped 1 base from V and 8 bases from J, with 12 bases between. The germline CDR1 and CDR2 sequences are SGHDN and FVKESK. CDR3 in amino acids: CASSQATVSKQYF. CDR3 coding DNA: TGTGCCAGCAGCCAAGCCACTGTTAGTAAGCAGTACTTC.

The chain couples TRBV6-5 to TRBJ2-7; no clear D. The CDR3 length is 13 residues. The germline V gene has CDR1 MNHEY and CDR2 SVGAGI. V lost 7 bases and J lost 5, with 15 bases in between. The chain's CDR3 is CASTLPEGDEQYF. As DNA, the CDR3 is TGTGCCAGCACCTTACCTGAAGGAGACGAGCAGTACTTC.

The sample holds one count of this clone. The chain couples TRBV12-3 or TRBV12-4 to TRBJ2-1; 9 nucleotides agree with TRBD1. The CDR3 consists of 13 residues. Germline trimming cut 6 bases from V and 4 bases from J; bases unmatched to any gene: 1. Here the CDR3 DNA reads TGTGCCAGCAGCGGACAGGGGTACAATGAGCAGTTCTTC. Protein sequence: CASSGQGYNEQFF.

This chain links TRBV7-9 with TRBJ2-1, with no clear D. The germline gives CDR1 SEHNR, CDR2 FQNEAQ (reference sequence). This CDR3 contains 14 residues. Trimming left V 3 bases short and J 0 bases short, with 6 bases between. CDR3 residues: CASSLTGSYNEQFF. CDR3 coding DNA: TGTGCCAGCAGCTTGACGGGCTCCTACAATGAGCAGTTCTTC. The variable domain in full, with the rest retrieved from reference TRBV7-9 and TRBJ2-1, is DTGVSQNPRHKITKRGQNVTFRCDPISEHNRLYWYRQTLGQGPEFLTYFQNEAQLEKSRLLSDRFSAERPKGSFSTLEIQRTEQGDSAMYLCASSLTGSYNEQFFGPGTRLTVL.

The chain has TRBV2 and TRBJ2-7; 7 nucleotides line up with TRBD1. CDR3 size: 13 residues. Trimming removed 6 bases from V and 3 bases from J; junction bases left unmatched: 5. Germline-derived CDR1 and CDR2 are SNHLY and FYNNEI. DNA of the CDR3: TGTGCCAGCAGGCCTTGGGACAGCTACGAGCAGTACTTC. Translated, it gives CASRPWDSYEQYF.

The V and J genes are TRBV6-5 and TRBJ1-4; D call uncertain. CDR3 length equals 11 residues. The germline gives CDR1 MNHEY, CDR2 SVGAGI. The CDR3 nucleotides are TGTGTTTCCCAGGCAGATGAAAAACTGTTTTTT. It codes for CVSQADEKLFF.

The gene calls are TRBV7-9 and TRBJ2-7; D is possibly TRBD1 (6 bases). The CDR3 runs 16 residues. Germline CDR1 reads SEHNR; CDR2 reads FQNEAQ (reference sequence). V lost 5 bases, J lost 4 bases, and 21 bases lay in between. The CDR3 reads CASSGFRGGKVYEQYF. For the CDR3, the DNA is TGTGCCAGCAGCGGATTCCGAGGGGGAAAAGTGTACGAGCAGTACTTC. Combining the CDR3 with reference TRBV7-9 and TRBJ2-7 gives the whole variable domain DTGVSQNPRHKITKRGQNVTFRCDPISEHNRLYWYRQTLGQGPEFLTYFQNEAQLEKSRLLSDRFSAERPKGSFSTLEIQRTEQGDSAMYLCASSGFRGGKVYEQYFGPGTRLTVT.

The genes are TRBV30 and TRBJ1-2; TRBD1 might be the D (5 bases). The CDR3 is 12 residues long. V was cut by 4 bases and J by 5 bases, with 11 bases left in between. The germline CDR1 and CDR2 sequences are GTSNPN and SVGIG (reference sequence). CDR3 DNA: TGTGCCTGGAAAGGAGGGGCTTATGGCTACACCTTC. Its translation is CAWKGGAYGYTF.